This T cell receptor (beta chain) was sequenced for a study of response to subunit inactivated influenza vaccine. Findings and caveats of the study: That few new T cells are recruited by each seasonal influenza vaccination was the authors' suggestion.

TCRdb fed the RT-PCR reads into MiXCR, producing one record per CDR3 protein. The data contain around 490,000 distinct CDR3 sequences, less than 8% of them singletons. This clonotype occurred many times. What it recognizes is unknown. The source was PBMCs from blood, collected around 25 months after vaccination. This TCR derives from a man aged 50 to 69 who received an inactivated influenza vaccine.

This CDR3 is CASSLLYTGELFF. The CDR3 DNA follows: TGTGCCAGCAGCTTGCTCTACACCGGGGAGCTGTTTTTT. The chain recombines TRBV2 with TRBJ2-2, with unresolved D. Trimming shortened V by 6 bases and J by 3 bases, and 8 bases separated the two germline ends. The germline V gene encodes CDR1 SNHLY and CDR2 FYNNEI. The CDR3 runs 13 residues.